These T cell receptor beta chains were read from a single sample in a study of blood T cell repertoires in COVID-19. Sequencing used immunoSEQ multiplex PCR; TCRdb keeps in-frame clones, though not all of them. The data show hundreds of thousands of clones, with approximately 89% seen just once and around a tenth held by the top ten. Material: PBMCs or T cells enriched from blood (not recorded which). Receptors were obtained from a middle-aged woman who had recovered from COVID-19. CDR3s include the opening cysteine and the closing phenylalanine or tryptophan. D genes are given only for firm matches. Expanded clones are given a class, and other clones once, few, many or no size at all.

size	D	V	J	DNA	CDR3
.	TRBD2	TRBV11-3	TRBJ2-1	TGTACCAGCAGCGCGCTCGGGACTAGCGGGAGTGGTGAGCAGTTCTTC	CTSSALGTSGSGEQFF
.	.	TRBV29-1	TRBJ2-3	TGCAGCGTTGAAGCGGGAGCTCGCGCAGATACGCAGTATTTT	CSVEAGARADTQYF
once	.	TRBV28	TRBJ1-2	TGTGCCTCAATGGACAGCAACTATGGCTACACCTTC	CASMDSNYGYTF
.	.	TRBV7-9	TRBJ1-1	TGTGCCAGCAGCTTAATCCACAGTGAAGCTTTCTTT	CASSLIHSEAFF
few	TRBD2	TRBV24-1	TRBJ2-1	TGTGCCACCAGTGCCTCCGGGACTAGCTCTAATGAGCAGTTCTTC	CATSASGTSSNEQFF
.	TRBD2	TRBV5-1	TRBJ2-5	TGCGCCAGCAGCGCGGAGACTAGCGGGGGGGAGACCCAGTACTTC	CASSAETSGGETQYF
.	.	TRBV19	TRBJ2-5	TGTGCCAGTAGTATGGGGGCCCAAGAGACCCAGTACTTC	CASSMGAQETQYF
.	.	TRBV18	TRBJ2-5	TGTGCCAGCTCACCACAGGCGGGGCAAGAGACCCAGTACTTC	CASSPQAGQETQYF
.	TRBD2	TRBV11-3	TRBJ2-3	TGTGCCAGCAGCTTAGCGGGACTAGCGGGAGGGCCCAGCACAGATACGCAGTATTTT	CASSLAGLAGGPSTDTQYF
few	.	TRBV2	TRBJ2-5	TGTGCCAGCAGCCCTCTAGCGACTCAAGAGACCCAGTACTTC	CASSPLATQETQYF
.	TRBD2	TRBV7-2	TRBJ2-3	TGTGCCAGCAGCTTAGCGCCTAGCGGGGGCCCGGATACGCAGTATTTT	CASSLAPSGGPDTQYF
few	TRBD2	TRBV16	TRBJ2-1	TGTGCCAGCAGCCAATCGCTGGCTAGCGGGAGGGGGCTCCGATTCTTC	CASSQSLASGRGLRFF
few	.	TRBV3-1/TRBV3-2	TRBJ2-7	TGTGCCAGCAGCCAACGCCCACAGGCTCCTGACTTC	CASSQRPQAPDF
.	.	TRBV6-5	TRBJ2-5	TGTGCCAGCAGTTACCAGGGAAAAGGAGAGACCCAGTACTTC	CASSYQGKGETQYF
.	TRBD1	TRBV28	TRBJ1-6	TGTGCCAGCAGTACGGGACAGAAGAATTCACCCCTCCACTTT	CASSTGQKNSPLHF
.	TRBD1	TRBV11-3	TRBJ1-6	TGTGCCAGCAGCTTAGGAGGGACAGGGGGCTATAATTCACCCCTCCACTTT	CASSLGGTGGYNSPLHF
.	.	TRBV27	TRBJ2-3	TGTGCCAGCAGTTCTTACACAGATACGCAGTATTTT	CASSSYTDTQYF
.	TRBD1	TRBV6-5	TRBJ1-1	TGTGCCAGCAGTTACCGGACGACAGGGGGCGGCACTGAAGCTTTCTTT	CASSYRTTGGGTEAFF
once	.	TRBV11-3	TRBJ2-2	TGTGCCAGCAGCCCGGCGGGGACAGCCGCGAACACCGGGGAGCTGTTTTTT	CASSPAGTAANTGELFF
.	.	TRBV28	TRBJ1-1	TGTGCCAGCAGTTTTTCAAGGCCAGGGTCGATGAACACTGAAGCTTTCTTT	CASSFSRPGSMNTEAFF
.	TRBD2	TRBV3-1/TRBV3-2	TRBJ2-7	TGTGCCAGCAGCCCAGAAAGCGGGGGGTTCTACGAGCAGTACTTC	CASSPESGGFYEQYF
.	.	TRBV9	TRBJ2-5	TGTGCCAGCAGCGTGCACGGGAGCAAGAATGAAGAGACCCAGTACTTC	CASSVHGSKNEETQYF
few	TRBD2	TRBV24-1	TRBJ2-3	TGTGCCACCTCGGGACTAGCGGGGGGGAACACAGATACGCAGTATTTT	CATSGLAGGNTDTQYF
.	.	TRBV19	TRBJ1-1	TGTGCCAGCCACCCCCATAAGGGAGGAACTGAAGCTTTCTTT	CASHPHKGGTEAFF
.	.	TRBV29-1	TRBJ2-5	TGCAGCGTTGCCCGCGGACAAGAGACCCAGTACTTC	CSVARGQETQYF
.	.	TRBV27	TRBJ2-6	TGTGCCAGCAGTTCCCTATCGATTAGCTCTGGGGCCAACGTCCTGACTTTC	CASSSLSISSGANVLTF
.	TRBD1	TRBV19	TRBJ2-5	TGTGCCAGTAGTATGGTTGGCCAGGGGGTATCAGGGACCCAGTACTTC	CASSMVGQGVSGTQYF
.	TRBD1	TRBV11-3	TRBJ1-2	TGTGCCAGCAGCAGACCTCTCGGGACAGGGACCTATGGCTACACCTTC	CASSRPLGTGTYGYTF
.	TRBD1	TRBV11-2	TRBJ2-1	TGTGCCAGCAGCCTAGACAGGGGGGTCTACAATGAGCAGTTCTTC	CASSLDRGVYNEQFF
.	.	TRBV9	TRBJ2-6	TGTGCCAGCAGCGTAGGAGGGGGATCTGGGGCCAACGTCCTGACTTTC	CASSVGGGSGANVLTF
once	.	TRBV4-2	TRBJ1-2	TGTGCCAGCTTGGGTCCGGGGTCGTTAGGCTACACCTTC	CASLGPGSLGYTF
.	.	TRBV18	TRBJ1-1	TGTGCCAGCTCACCAACGGGAGAAGCTTTCTTT	CASSPTGEAFF
.	.	TRBV5-1	TRBJ2-1	TGCGCCAGCAGCTTGGGACAGGCCAGCTCCTACAATGAGCAGTTCTTC	CASSLGQASSYNEQFF
.	TRBD1	TRBV6-5	TRBJ1-5	TGTGCCAGCAGTTTGGTACAGGGGGACAATCAGCCCCAGCATTTT	CASSLVQGDNQPQHF
.	.	TRBV14	TRBJ2-2	TGTGCCAGCAGCCACTTCGGAAGGGGAACCGGGGAGCTGTTTTTT	CASSHFGRGTGELFF
once	TRBD1	TRBV18	TRBJ1-3	TGTGCCAGCTCACCTTTTACTTCGACAGGGGGCAGTGGAAACACCATATATTTT	CASSPFTSTGGSGNTIYF
.	TRBD2	TRBV5-1	TRBJ2-3	TGCGCCAGCAGCTCGGGACTAGCGGGGAACACAGATACGCAGTATTTT	CASSSGLAGNTDTQYF
once	TRBD1	TRBV10-3	TRBJ1-1	TGTGCCATCAGGGACAGGGAATGGACTGAAGCTTTCTTT	CAIRDREWTEAFF
once	.	TRBV18	TRBJ2-5	TGTGCCAGCTCACCAATGGCAGTGAAAGAGACCCAGTACTTC	CASSPMAVKETQYF
.	TRBD2	TRBV7-3	TRBJ2-5	TGTGCCAGCAGGTCGGGGGGGGCCTGGGAGACCCAGTACTTC	CASRSGGAWETQYF
few	TRBD1	TRBV28	TRBJ2-7	TGTGCCAGCGTAAGGACAGGGTCCTACGAGCAGTACTTC	CASVRTGSYEQYF
.	TRBD1	TRBV6-4	TRBJ2-7	TGTGCCAGCAGTGACCGGGACAGGGTCTCCTACGAGCAGTACTTC	CASSDRDRVSYEQYF
.	TRBD1	TRBV5-1	TRBJ1-2	TGCGCCAGCAGCTTACAGGGGGCCGATGGCTACACCTTC	CASSLQGADGYTF
.	.	TRBV6-4	TRBJ2-1	TGTGCCAGCAGTGACTCGGGCTTTGGAGAGCAGTTCTTC	CASSDSGFGEQFF
.	TRBD1	TRBV7-8	TRBJ1-4	TGTGCCAGCAGCAAAAAACGGACAGGGGCGAATGAAAAACTGTTTTTT	CASSKKRTGANEKLFF
.	.	TRBV6-5	TRBJ1-1	TGTGCCAGCAGTTTCTCTCAGCTAGGCGAAGCTTTCTTT	CASSFSQLGEAFF
.	TRBD1	TRBV19	TRBJ1-2	TGTGCCAGTAGTCCGCAAGGGACAGCGTTCTATGGCTACACCTTC	CASSPQGTAFYGYTF
.	TRBD1	TRBV18	TRBJ1-2	TGTGCCAGCTCAATTTCGGGACAGGGAATAGATGGCTACACCTTC	CASSISGQGIDGYTF
.	.	TRBV6-5	TRBJ1-2	TGTGCCAGCAGTTACGTGACCGGGGGCTACACCTTC	CASSYVTGGYTF
.	TRBD1	TRBV28	TRBJ2-3	TGTGCCAGCAGTTCTACAGGGGGCGCTGATACGCAGTATTTT	CASSSTGGADTQYF